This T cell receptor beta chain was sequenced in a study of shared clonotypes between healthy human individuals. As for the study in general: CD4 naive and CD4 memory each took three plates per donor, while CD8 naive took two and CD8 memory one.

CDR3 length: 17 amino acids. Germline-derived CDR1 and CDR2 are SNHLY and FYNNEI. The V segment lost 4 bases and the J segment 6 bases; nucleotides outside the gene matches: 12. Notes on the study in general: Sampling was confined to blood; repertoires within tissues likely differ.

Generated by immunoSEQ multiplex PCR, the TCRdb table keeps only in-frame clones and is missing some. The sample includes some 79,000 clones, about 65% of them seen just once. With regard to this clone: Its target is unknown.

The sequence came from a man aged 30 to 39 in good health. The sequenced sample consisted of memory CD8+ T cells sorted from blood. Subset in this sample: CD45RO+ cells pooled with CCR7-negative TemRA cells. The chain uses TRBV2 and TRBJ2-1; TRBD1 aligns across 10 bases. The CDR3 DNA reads TGTGCCAGCAGTGCTTTGCTGGGACAGGGGTTCTCCAATGAGCAGTTCTTC. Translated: CASSALLGQGFSNEQFF.